This record looks at one T cell receptor beta chain sequence and its context. The antigen is undetermined. One end of the junction fails to match germline, which may point to a read error. The data are from a study of radiotherapy plus CTLA-4 blockade in lung cancer. Germline V gives CDR1 SGHDT, CDR2 YYEEEE. The CDR3 runs 15 residues. Sequencing was performed with immunoSEQ multiplex PCR; in TCRdb, only in-frame clones are kept and a portion is missing. The sample has some 35,000 clones, around 85% seen once. Study outcomes and limitations: Reports identified early blood T cell clone dynamics, with interferon-beta, as the best response predictor.

J is TRBJ2-3 and V is TRBV5-6; TRBD1 matches 7 bases. This clonotype originated in a human donor with non-small cell lung cancer who had stable disease on radiotherapy plus ipilimumab. This sample comprised peripheral blood, obtained from a patient treated with radiotherapy plus ipilimumab. The CDR3 region is CASSFDRVGTDTRYF. The DNA for the CDR3 is TGTGCCAGCAGCTTCGACAGGGTTGGCACAGATACGCGGTATTTT. Variable domain in full (rest from reference TRBV5-6 and TRBJ2-3): DAGVTQSPTHLIKTRGQQVTLRCSPKSGHDTVSWYQQALGQGPQFIFQYYEEEERQRGNFPDRFSGHQFPNYSSELNVNALLLGDSALYLCASSFDRVGTDTRYFGPGTRLTVL.